The 5 T cell receptor beta chains given below trace back to one sample, sequenced in a study of T-cell memory formation after mild COVID-19. TCRdb called the 5' RACE reads again in MiXCR, with one record for every CDR3 protein. The table shows 300,000 to 350,000 distinct CDR3 sequences, with roughly a fifth occurring only once. The sequenced material came from PBMCs or a T cell subset sorted from them (not recorded which). These receptors were taken from a man between 18 and 29 years old who had mild COVID-19 (a few samples of this study predate the infection). Cell type and time point are not known.

This clonotype has only one observation. The chain links TRBV11-2 to TRBJ2-3; tentative D call: TRBD1 (6 bases). The CDR3 is 15 residues long. Germline V gives CDR1 SGHAT, CDR2 FQNNGV. Trimming took off 3 bases at V and 6 bases at J, with 16 bases between the two ends. CDR3 nucleotides: TGTGCCAGCAGCTTTGGGACACTGACTATGGATACGCAGTATTTT. Its protein product is CASSFGTLTMDTQYF.

This clonotype was recorded a few times. V gene TRBV4-1 combines with J gene TRBJ1-1; D unresolved. Germline loops: CDR1 MGHRA, CDR2 YSYEKL. This CDR3 spans 18 amino acids. V dropped 1 base and J dropped 2 bases, with 20 bases sitting between them. The CDR3 here is CASSQVRSPEEPNTEAFF. Here the CDR3 DNA reads TGCGCCAGCAGCCAAGTCCGAAGCCCAGAAGAACCCAACACTGAAGCTTTCTTT.

CDR3 sequence reads: CASSLDVRAGTGELFF. As DNA, the CDR3 is TGTGCCAGCAGCTTGGACGTCAGGGCGGGCACCGGGGAGCTGTTTTTT. The chain combines TRBV5-6 with TRBJ2-2; possibly TRBD1 or TRBD2 for D (5 bases each). Per germline, CDR1 SGHDT and CDR2 YYEEEE. The CDR3 length is 16 residues. The V gene lost 0 bases and the J gene lost 4 bases, with 13 bases spanning the gap.

This clonotype was seen more than once but under ten times. The chain couples TRBV7-9 to TRBJ2-3; D uncertain. CDR3 length: 18 residues. Deletions cut 5 bases from V and 2 bases from J, with 23 bases between. Germline assignment: CDR1 SEHNR and CDR2 FQNEAQ (reference sequence). The CDR3 DNA reads as TGTGCCAGCAGCCCCCGCGCTACGACTCGGTCCCTCACAGATACGCAGTATTTT. The encoded protein is CASSPRATTRSLTDTQYF. The complete variable domain, with remaining parts taken from reference TRBV7-9 and TRBJ2-3, reads DTGVSQNPRHKITKRGQNVTFRCDPISEHNRLYWYRQTLGQGPEFLTYFQNEAQLEKSRLLSDRFSAERPKGSFSTLEIQRTEQGDSAMYLCASSPRATTRSLTDTQYFGPGTRLTVL.

This clonotype was detected ten times or more. The chain uses TRBV7-9 and TRBJ2-1; weak D call: TRBD2 (6 bases). Germline V lookup: CDR1 SEHNR, CDR2 FQNEAQ (reference sequence). The V gene lost 1 base and the J gene lost 4 bases, with 11 bases spanning the gap. The CDR3 runs 15 residues. CDR3 sequence (DNA): TGTGCCAGCAGCTTAGATCCGGGGGAATACAATGAGCAGTTCTTC. Its protein is CASSLDPGEYNEQFF. The variable domain in full, completed from reference TRBV7-9 and TRBJ2-1, reads DTGVSQNPRHKITKRGQNVTFRCDPISEHNRLYWYRQTLGQGPEFLTYFQNEAQLEKSRLLSDRFSAERPKGSFSTLEIQRTEQGDSAMYLCASSLDPGEYNEQFFGPGTRLTVL.